The present entry profiles one T cell receptor beta chain with its context. This specimen belongs to a study of blood T cell repertoires in COVID-19. Germline loops: CDR1 SNHLY, CDR2 FYNNEI. The trim removed 10 bases at V and 4 bases at J, leaving 6 bases unmatched. The CDR3 sequence is 13 residues long. TCRdb's copy holds only in-frame clones and misses some; the assay was immunoSEQ multiplex PCR. The sample holds about 28,000 clones, approximately 85% seen once. The specimen sequenced was peripheral blood. The rearrangement links TRBV2 to TRBJ1-5; 8 nucleotides match TRBD1. The origin of this receptor is a man aged 60 to 69 with COVID-19, enrolled during active disease. In DNA, the CDR3 is TGTGCCATCCAGGGGGCGCGGAATCAGCCCCAGCATTTT. It specifies CAIQGARNQPQHF.